The clone carrying this TCR beta chain has just a few counts. The antigen remains unidentified. These data come from a study of T cell repertoires in cytomegalovirus infection. In TCRdb, the reads were re-called with MiXCR into one record per CDR3 protein. The table has 700,000 to 900,000 distinct CDR3 sequences, approximately 32% seen once. Findings and caveats of the study: The study found HLA-C-restricted CMV-specific TCR beta clonotypes dominating the ex vivo response.

The V gene's germline CDR1 is SNHLY and CDR2 FYNNEI. This CDR3 is 14 amino acids long. V gave up 9 bases and J gave up 2 bases; unmatched junction bases: 6. The chain joins TRBV2 to TRBJ2-5; 10 nucleotides agree with TRBD2. This TCR was sampled from a human donor in good health (CMV status not recorded). Some clones in this sample may be carry-over from other donors' samples. Sequences were derived from cultured CD8+ T cells from PBMCs, sampled from culture after CMV antigen stimulation. CDR3 nucleotide sequence: TGTGCCAGTCTAGCGGGGGATAGGCAAGAGACCCAGTACTTC. Translation: CASLAGDRQETQYF.